This T cell receptor beta chain stems from a study of T cells in Graves' hyperthyroidism and ophthalmopathy. Findings of the study overall: Ophthalmopathy was distinguished from stable hyperthyroidism by 13 V-J signatures.

TCR beta CDR3 region amplification was performed from RNA transcripts. Using the HTBI primer set, a first-round RT-PCR was run on the TCR CDR3. TCRdb itself ran the multiplex PCR reads through MiXCR, one entry per CDR3 protein. The sample shows hundreds of thousands of distinct CDR3 sequences, just under 45% of them seen only once. This clonotype showed up many times. Its antigen is not known. The CDR3 runs 13 residues. V gave up 6 bases and J gave up 8 bases, with 13 bases separating them. From germline, CDR1 is SGHTA and CDR2 FQGNSA. Uncontrolled infection, other autoimmune disease, pregnancy and lactation each barred patients from inclusion. The diagnostic basis comprised clinical symptoms, serum thyroxine and TRAb, thyroid ultrasound and orbital computed tomography.

The chain uses TRBV7-2 and TRBJ1-4; tentatively, D is TRBD1 (5 bases). The origin of this receptor is an adult man with Graves' disease, either hyperthyroidism or ophthalmopathy (not recorded which). The sequenced sample was peripheral blood or thyroid tissue (not recorded which). CDR3 nucleotide sequence: TGTGCCAGCAGGGGGAGGGGAGACGAAAAACTGTTTTTT. Amino acids: CASRGRGDEKLFF.